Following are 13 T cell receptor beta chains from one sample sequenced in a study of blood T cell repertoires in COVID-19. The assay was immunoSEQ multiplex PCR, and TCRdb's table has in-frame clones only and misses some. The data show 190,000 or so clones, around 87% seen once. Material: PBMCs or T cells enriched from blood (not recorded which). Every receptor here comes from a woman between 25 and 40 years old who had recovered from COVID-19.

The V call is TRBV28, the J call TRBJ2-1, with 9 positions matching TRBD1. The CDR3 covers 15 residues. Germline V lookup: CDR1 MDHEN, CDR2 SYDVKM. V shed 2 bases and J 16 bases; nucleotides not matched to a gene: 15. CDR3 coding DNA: TGTGCCAGCAGTTTAGGAGGGGGGACAGGGAGGCCCCACTTCTTC. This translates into CASSLGGGTGRPHFF.

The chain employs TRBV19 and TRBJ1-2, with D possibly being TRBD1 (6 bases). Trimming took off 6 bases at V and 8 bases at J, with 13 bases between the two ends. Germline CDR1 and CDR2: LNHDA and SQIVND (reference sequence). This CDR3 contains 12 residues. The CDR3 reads CASRPQGLGYTF. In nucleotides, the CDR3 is TGTGCCAGTAGACCACAGGGCTTGGGCTACACCTTC.

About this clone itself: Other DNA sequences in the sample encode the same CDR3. The CDR3 protein is CASSQDLNTEAFF. CDR3 sequence (DNA): TGTGCCAGCAGCCAGGACTTGAACACTGAAGCTTTCTTT. The chain carries TRBV3-1 (or the pseudogene TRBV3-2) and TRBJ1-1; D unclear. Trimming removed 3 bases at V and 0 bases at J, with 5 bases between. This CDR3 has 13 residues. CDR1 LGHDT and CDR2 YNNKEL come from the germline V gene (reference sequence).

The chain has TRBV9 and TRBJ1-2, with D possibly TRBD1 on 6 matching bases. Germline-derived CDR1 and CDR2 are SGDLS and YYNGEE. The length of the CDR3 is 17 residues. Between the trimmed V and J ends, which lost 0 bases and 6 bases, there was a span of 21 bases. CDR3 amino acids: CASSVDPGRGRGDGYTF. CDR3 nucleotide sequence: TGTGCCAGCAGCGTAGATCCGGGAAGGGGGAGGGGAGATGGCTACACCTTC.

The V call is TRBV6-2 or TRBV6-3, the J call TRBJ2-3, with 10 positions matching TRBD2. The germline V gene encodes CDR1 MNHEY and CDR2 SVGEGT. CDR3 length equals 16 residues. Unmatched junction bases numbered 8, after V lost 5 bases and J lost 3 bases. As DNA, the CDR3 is TGTGCCAGCAGTGGACGTAGCGGGGGGTTGACAGATACGCAGTATTTT. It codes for CASSGRSGGLTDTQYF.

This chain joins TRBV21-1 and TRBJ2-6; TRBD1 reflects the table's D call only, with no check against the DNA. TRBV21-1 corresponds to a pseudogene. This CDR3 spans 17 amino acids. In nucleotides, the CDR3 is TGTGCCAGCAGCACGCAAGAACAGAGCTCTGGGGCCAACGTCCTGACTTTC. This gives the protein CASSTQEQSSGANVLTF.

The CDR3 loop is CSVERTGGDYNEQFF. CDR3 nucleotides: TGCAGCGTTGAGCGGACTGGAGGCGACTACAATGAGCAGTTCTTC. The V call is TRBV29-1, the J call TRBJ2-1; maybe TRBD2 (5 bases). The V end was cut by 3 bases, the J end by 3 bases, with 15 bases between. The germline V gene has CDR1 SQVTM and CDR2 ANQGSEA. This CDR3 comprises 15 residues.

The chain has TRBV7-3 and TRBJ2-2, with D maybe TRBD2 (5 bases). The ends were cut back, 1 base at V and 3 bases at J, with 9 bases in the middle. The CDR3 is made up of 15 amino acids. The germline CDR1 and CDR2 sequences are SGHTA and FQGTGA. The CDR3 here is CASSLNSGYTGELFF. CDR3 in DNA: TGTGCCAGCAGCTTAAACAGCGGATACACCGGGGAGCTGTTTTTT.

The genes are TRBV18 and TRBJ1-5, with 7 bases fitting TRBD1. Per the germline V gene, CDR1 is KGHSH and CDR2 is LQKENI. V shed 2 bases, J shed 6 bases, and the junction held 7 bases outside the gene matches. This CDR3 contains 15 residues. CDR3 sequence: CASSPGQGVVQPQHF. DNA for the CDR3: TGTGCCAGCTCACCAGGGCAGGGGGTGGTTCAGCCCCAGCATTTT.

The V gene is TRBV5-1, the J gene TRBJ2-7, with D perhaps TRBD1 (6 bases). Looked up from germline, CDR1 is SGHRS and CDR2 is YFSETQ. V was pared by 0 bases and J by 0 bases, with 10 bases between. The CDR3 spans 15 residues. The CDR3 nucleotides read TGCGCCAGCAGCTTGGATTGGGGGCTCTCCTACGAGCAGTACTTC. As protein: CASSLDWGLSYEQYF.

CDR3 residues: CASGAGSSYNEQFF. The CDR3 DNA follows: TGTGCCAGCGGGGCGGGGAGCTCCTACAATGAGCAGTTCTTC. This rearrangement joins TRBV6-5 to TRBJ2-1; TRBD2 might be the D (6 bases). The V end was cut by 8 bases, the J end by 0 bases, with 11 bases between. Germline assignment: CDR1 MNHEY and CDR2 SVGAGI. This CDR3 is 14 amino acids long.

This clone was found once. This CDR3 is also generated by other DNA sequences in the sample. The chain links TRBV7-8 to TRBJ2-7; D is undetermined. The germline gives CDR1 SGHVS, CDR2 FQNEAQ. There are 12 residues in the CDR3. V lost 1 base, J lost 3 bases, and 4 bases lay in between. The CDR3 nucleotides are TGTGCCAGCAGCTTAGGGAGCTACGAGCAGTACTTC. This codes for CASSLGSYEQYF.

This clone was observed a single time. The CDR3 here is CASSRLLEEQYF. The CDR3 coding sequence is TGTGCCAGCAGCCGACTCTTGGAGGAGCAGTACTTC. The chain uses TRBV7-2 and TRBJ2-7; D not resolved. The germline gives CDR1 SGHTA, CDR2 FQGNSA. V was pared by 5 bases and J by 7 bases, with 12 bases between. The CDR3 is 12 residues long. The whole variable domain, remainder taken from reference TRBV7-2 and TRBJ2-7, is GAGVSQSPSNKVTEKGKDVELRCDPISGHTALYWYRQSLGQGLEFLIYFQGNSAPDKSGLPSDRFSAERTGGSVSTLTIQRTQQEDSAVYLCASSRLLEEQYFGPGTRLTVT.